Sequencing of this T cell receptor (beta chain) was carried out in a study of T cells after yellow fever vaccination. Findings of the study overall: The CD4 compartment and the CD8 compartment contained a small share of clonotypes in common. Booster sampling recovered most clones from primary vaccination (approximately 97% CD4, roughly 86% CD8).

Germline loops: CDR1 SGHRS, CDR2 YFSETQ. CDR3 length: 15 residues. The junction had 9 bases not matched to a gene; V was cut back by 3 bases and J by 7 bases. As TCR cDNA was made by 5'RACE template switching, a universal primer site and UMIs were added. MiXCR, applied by TCRdb to the 5' RACE reads, yields one record per CDR3 protein. The sample shows around 500,000 distinct CDR3 sequences, 20% to 25% of them seen only once. A note on this clonotype: Its antigen remains unidentified.

The receptor comes from a young man who received the YFV17D yellow fever vaccine. The sequences come from PBMCs, collected around 3 weeks after the first yellow fever vaccination. The chain carries TRBV5-1 and TRBJ2-1; the match to TRBD2 covers 8 bases. The CDR3 spells CASSWVPGRENEQFF. In DNA form, the CDR3 reads TGCGCCAGCAGCTGGGTTCCCGGGAGGGAGAATGAGCAGTTCTTC.